This TCR beta chain derives from a study of vaccination effects on CD4 cells after COVID-19. Study details: Each participant was administered two doses of either the BNT162b2 or the mRNA-1273 vaccine. Overall study findings and caveats: Few convalescent patients were studied, and early post-infection samples were lacking.

Before sequencing, viral peptide pools were used by the ViraFEST assay to expand antigen-specific CD4+ T cells. Cultured cells yielded isolated CD4+ T cells after nine to ten days. Some 2 million PBMC per well received about 10 IU/ml IL-2 and approximately 11 ug/ml peptides in culture. The authors exchanged half the medium for IL-2 medium on days 3 and 7. Germline V CDR1 and CDR2: MNHEY, SMNVEV (reference sequence). V was clipped by 5 bases and J by 2 bases, with 13 bases between them. The CDR3 runs 14 residues. Method: immunoSEQ multiplex PCR; TCRdb's copy keeps in-frame clones and lacks some. In the table there are 20,000 to 25,000 clones, about three quarters of which are singletons. This clone was seen a handful of times. Its matching antigen is unknown.

The chain combines TRBV27 with TRBJ2-7; a weak D match, TRBD2 (6 bases). Here the sequenced sample was CD4+ T cells from PBMCs cultured with HCoV-229E spike peptides, taken before COVID-19 vaccination. The sequence was obtained from a human donor who received a COVID-19 vaccine. The DNA of the CDR3 is TGTGCCAGCAGTAGCCGGGGAGGACCCTACGAGCAGTACTTC. Amino acids: CASSSRGGPYEQYF.